This T cell receptor beta chain appears in the sequencing data of a study of blood T cells in healthy people across ages. Then a second PCR, running roughly 6 to 12 cycles, was carried out with a sample-barcoded 5' primer and a J-beta primer mix. A minimum of 2.5 million CDR3-containing paired-end reads was obtained for each sample. In TCRdb, the 5' RACE reads were re-called with MiXCR into one record per CDR3 protein. Of fewer than 1,200,000 distinct CDR3 sequences listed, roughly 24% are singletons. The CDR3 spans 14 residues. Looked up from germline, CDR1 is MNHNS and CDR2 is SASEGT. V was shortened by 3 bases and J by 0 bases, with 8 bases between the two germline ends. With respect to this clonotype: Its antigen remains unknown.

Study outcomes and limitations: Observed TCR beta diversity per million T cells went down as age went up. This fall followed a roughly linear course with age.

The same sample was also used in a study of T cells of mothers and their children. In that study: Each mother gave over 8 million TCR beta CDR3 reads; each child, around 2.8 million.

This receptor was identified in a girl aged 2-10 years in good health. Sequencing input: blood. This sequence joins TRBV6-1 and TRBJ2-5, with D unclear. Written as DNA, the CDR3 is TGTGCCAGCAGTGACCTAGACCACCAAGAGACCCAGTACTTC. Its translation: CASSDLDHQETQYF.